These 9 T cell receptor beta chains came from one sample sequenced in a study of tumor and adjacent non-tumor tissue in lung cancer. The library came from three nested PCR rounds adapted from ARM-PCR protocols. One entry per CDR3 protein results from TCRdb running MiXCR on the multiplex PCR reads. This sample has fewer than 90,000 distinct CDR3 sequences, with about 77% found just once. No cell sorting was done before RNA was extracted from the tissue. The normal lung tissue was taken more than 3 cm from the tumor edge. The sample was distant non-tumor lung tissue. The receptors come from a woman aged 45 to 65 with non-small cell lung cancer.

Comments on this clonotype: A junction boundary mismatches the germline segment, possibly from a read error. The genes are TRBV11-2 and TRBJ1-2, with 9 bases that match TRBD1. The germline V gene has CDR1 SGHAT and CDR2 FQNNGV. The CDR3 loop spans 16 amino acids. CDR3 loop: CVSSLKTGGRGYGYTF. CDR3 in DNA: TGTGTCAGCAGCTTAAAAACAGGGGGCCGAGGATATGGTTACACCTTC.

For this clonotype: An end of the junction does not agree with germline; a read error may underlie this. The chain joins TRBV30 to TRBJ2-7; no clear D gene. Germline V gene lookup returns CDR1 GTSNPN and CDR2 SVGIG (reference sequence). CDR3 size: 12 residues. The CDR3 loop is CALTERVNEQYF. The CDR3 nucleotides read TGTGCCTTGACGGAAAGGGTTAACGAGCAATACTTC. The variable domain in full, with the rest retrieved from reference TRBV30 and TRBJ2-7, is SQTIHQWPATLVQPVGSPLSLECTVEGTSNPNLYWYRQAAGRGLQLLFYSVGIGQISSEVPQNLSASRPQDRQFILSSKKLLLSDSGFYLCALTERVNEQYFGPGTRLTVT.

On this clonotype itself: A read error may produce the germline difference seen at one junction end. The chain has TRBV28 and TRBJ1-5; 8 nucleotides agree with TRBD1. The germline CDR1 and CDR2 sequences are MDHEN and SYDVKM. CDR3 size: 15 residues. CDR3 bases: TGTGCCAGCAATCCGAGGTACAGGGGGAATCAGCCCCAGCACTTT. It translates to CASNPRYRGNQPQHF.

As to this clonotype: The junction departs from germline at one end; a sequencing error may be responsible. This chain joins TRBV6-2 or TRBV6-3 and TRBJ2-1, with 10 bases matching TRBD2. Germline V gene data show CDR1 as MNHEY and CDR2 as SVGEGT. This CDR3 comprises 15 residues. The CDR3 DNA follows: TGTGCCTGCAGCCCCGGACTAGCGGATGTAAATGAGCAGCTCTTC. Protein sequence: CACSPGLADVNEQLF.

V is TRBV21-1 and J is TRBJ2-3; whether TRBD2, the table's D call, matches the DNA was not checked. TRBV21-1 constitutes a pseudogene. This CDR3 region has 15 residues. CDR3 amino acids: CANSRLTGGTDTQYF. In nucleotides, the CDR3 is TGTGCCAACAGCAGACTAACGGGAGGGACAGATACGCAGTATTTT.

A single count supports this clonotype. Sequence at one end of the junction differs from germline and may be a read error. This chain joins TRBV11-2 and TRBJ2-7; 15 positions match TRBD2. CDR1 and CDR2 (germline): SGHAT, FQNNGV. The CDR3 runs to 17 residues. CDR3 sequence reads: CASCPRTSGRALWERYF. The CDR3, as DNA: TGCGCCAGCTGCCCCCGGACTAGCGGGAGGGCATTGTGGGAGCGGTACTTC.

Concerning this clonotype: The junction departs from the called germline gene at one end, perhaps through a read error. The J gene is TRBJ1-5, the V gene TRBV13; D possibly corresponds to TRBD1 (5 bases). Germline-derived CDR1 and CDR2 are PRHDT and FYEKMQ (reference sequence). The CDR3 runs 14 residues. The CDR3 region has the DNA TGTGCCAGCAGCTTACAGGGTAACAATCAGCCCCAGCGTTTT. Translating gives CASSLQGNNQPQRF.

As to this clonotype: Germline and junction disagree at one end, which may indicate a read error. CDR3 protein: CASSKTGAGFGELLF. CDR3 DNA: TGTGCCAGCAGTAAGACAGGGGCCGGGTTCGGGGAGCTGTTATTT. This rearrangement joins TRBV6-5 to TRBJ2-2; TRBD1 aligns across 8 bases. The CDR3 consists of 15 residues. Per germline, CDR1 MNHEY and CDR2 SVGAGI.

For this clonotype: This may arise from a read error, as a much more abundant clone is one base away. The chain has TRBV11-2 and TRBJ2-1; D not certain. The CDR3 totals 8 residues. CDR1 and CDR2 (germline): SGHAT, FQNNGV. CDR3 bases: TGTGTCAGCAGATTCATTGATTTC. This sequence encodes CVSRFIDF.